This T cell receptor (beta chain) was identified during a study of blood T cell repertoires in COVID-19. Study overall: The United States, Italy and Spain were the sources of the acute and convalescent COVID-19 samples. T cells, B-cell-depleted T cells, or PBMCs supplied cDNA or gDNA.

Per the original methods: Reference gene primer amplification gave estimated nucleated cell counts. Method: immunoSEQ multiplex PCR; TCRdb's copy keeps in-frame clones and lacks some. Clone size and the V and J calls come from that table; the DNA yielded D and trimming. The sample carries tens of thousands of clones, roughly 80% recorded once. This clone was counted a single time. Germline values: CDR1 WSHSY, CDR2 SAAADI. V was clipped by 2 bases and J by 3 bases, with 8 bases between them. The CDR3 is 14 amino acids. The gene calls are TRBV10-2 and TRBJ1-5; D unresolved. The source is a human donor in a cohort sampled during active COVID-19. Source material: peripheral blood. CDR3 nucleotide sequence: TGCGCCAGCAGTGAGACCCAGGTCAATCAGCCCCAGCATTTT. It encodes CASSETQVNQPQHF.